This TCR beta chain appears in the sequencing data of a study of T cells in Graves' hyperthyroidism and ophthalmopathy. Using RNA transcripts as the source, TCR beta CDR3 regions were amplified. The TCR CDR3 first-round RT-PCR relied on the HTBI primer set. MiXCR, run by TCRdb on the multiplex PCR reads, gives a single entry per CDR3 protein. The top ten hold roughly 10% of the sample, which has hundreds of thousands of distinct CDR3 sequences, around 13% seen once. This clonotype was found a few times. Germline V gives CDR1 DFQATT, CDR2 SNEGSKA (reference sequence). The V gene lost 5 bases and the J gene lost 4 bases, with 21 bases spanning the gap. The CDR3 sequence is 16 residues long.

The receptor's source is a woman between 18 and 30 years old with Graves' hyperthyroidism. The sequencing sample was made of blood. The chain recombines TRBV20-1 with TRBJ2-1, with D possibly matching TRBD2 (6 bases). The CDR3 DNA reads as TGCAGTGCTCACCTCAGGCTAAGGGACTCATACAATGAGCAGTTCTTC. It is translated as CSAHLRLRDSYNEQFF.